This paragraph reports one T cell receptor (beta chain). The unsorted samples took roughly 100 million PBMCs to get genomic DNA. These data come from a study of shared clonotypes between healthy human individuals. Every subset had its genomic DNA shared out evenly among several immunoSEQ plates. Authors' data handling: Owing to the provision of junction-only sequences devoid of quality scores by immunoSEQ, filtering differed. Data came from immunoSEQ multiplex PCR; TCRdb stores just in-frame clones and leaves some out. V and J calls plus clone size are reproduced from that table; the DNA served to infer D and trimming. The sample has about 490,000 clones, approximately 80% seen once. Germline V CDR1 and CDR2: MNHEY, SVGAGI. Trimming removed 6 bases from V and 4 bases from J, with 18 bases in between. This CDR3 region has 15 residues.

Specimen: PBMCs. The clonotype originates from a woman between 40 and 55 years old in good health. Some clones in this sample may be carry-over from other donors' samples. The chain has TRBV6-5 and TRBJ1-2; D perhaps matches TRBD1 (5 bases). CDR3 residues: CASRKPGLKTYGYTF. Written as DNA, the CDR3 is TGTGCCAGCAGGAAACCGGGACTGAAAACCTATGGCTACACCTTC.